These 12 T cell receptor beta chains share one sample of origin, sequenced in a study of cytotoxic CD8 clonotypes in ibrutinib-treated CLL. Using immunoSEQ multiplex PCR, the repertoire was profiled, and TCRdb retains in-frame clones only, with some absent. The profile shows some 130,000 clones, roughly 84% of them singletons. The sequencing here drew on PBMCs, taken after 24 months of ibrutinib treatment. The source of these receptors is a human donor with chronic lymphocytic leukemia.

This chain uses TRBV9 with TRBJ1-4, with 9 bases identical to TRBD1. V lost 4 bases to trimming and J lost 3 bases; unmatched junction nucleotides: 13. This CDR3 is 18 amino acids long. CDR1 and CDR2 (germline): SGDLS, YYNGEE. CDR3 coding DNA: TGTGCCAGCAGCCCAGGGAGGGGACAGGGCTTTTCTAATGAAAAACTGTTTTTT. Amino acids: CASSPGRGQGFSNEKLFF.

This chain uses TRBV5-1 with TRBJ2-1; D is unresolved. The V and J ends lost 0 bases and 3 bases respectively, with 19 bases between them. The length of the CDR3 is 18 residues. CDR1 and CDR2 (germline): SGHRS, YFSETQ. CDR3 bases: TGCGCCAGCAGCTTGGGGGTGAAAACAAGGACGAACTACAATGAGCAGTTCTTC. It specifies CASSLGVKTRTNYNEQFF.

V usage is TRBV7-9 and J usage is TRBJ1-1; weak D call: TRBD1 (6 bases). Deletions cut 1 base from V and 4 bases from J, with 10 bases between. The germline V gene has CDR1 SEHNR and CDR2 FQNEAQ (reference sequence). CDR3 length: 14 amino acids. CDR3 nucleotides: TGTGCCAGCAGCTTAGAGGGGGACGGCACTGAAGCTTTCTTT. Amino acid sequence: CASSLEGDGTEAFF.

The chain uses TRBV10-3 and TRBJ2-7, with TRBD1 as a possible D gene (6 bases). This CDR3 has 13 residues. In germline, CDR1 is ENHRY, CDR2 SYGVKD. The germline V and J ends were trimmed by 10 bases and 5 bases, with 18 bases remaining between them. The CDR3 DNA reads as TGTGCCACCTTACAGGGAGAGGGGGACGAGCAGTACTTC. Translating gives CATLQGEGDEQYF.

The chain couples TRBV5-1 to TRBJ1-2, with a weak D call TRBD1 (5 bases). CDR1 is SGHRS and CDR2 is YFSETQ in the germline V gene. The CDR3 extends over 14 amino acids. V shed 2 bases and J shed 4 bases, with 12 bases lying between them. For the CDR3, the DNA is TGCGCCAGCAGCTTCACCCCGGGGGGCTATGGCTACACCTTC. It yields the protein CASSFTPGGYGYTF. Combining the CDR3 with reference TRBV5-1 and TRBJ1-2 gives the whole variable domain KAGVTQTPRYLIKTRGQQVTLSCSPISGHRSVSWYQQTPGQGLQFLFEYFSETQRNKGNFPGRFSGRQFSNSRSEMNVSTLELGDSALYLCASSFTPGGYGYTFGSGTRLTVV.

The rearrangement uses TRBV6-5 and TRBJ2-5, with no clear D. CDR3 length: 11 residues. V dropped 5 bases and J dropped 5 bases, with 6 bases sitting between them. CDR1 MNHEY and CDR2 SVGAGI come from the germline V gene. The CDR3 reads CASSELETQYF. The CDR3 DNA follows: TGTGCCAGCAGTGAACTCGAGACCCAGTACTTC.

The chain is built from TRBV25-1 and TRBJ2-3; 9 bases fit TRBD1. The CDR3 has 15 residues. After removal of 4 bases from V and 5 bases from J, the junction contained 7 bases not matched to a gene. Germline V gene lookup returns CDR1 MGHDK and CDR2 SYGVNS. The CDR3 DNA follows: TGTGCCAGCAGTGCCAGGACAGGGGACGGAGATACGCAGTATTTT. Its translation: CASSARTGDGDTQYF.

The rearrangement links TRBV11-3 to TRBJ2-5; weak D call: TRBD2 (6 bases). Germline V gene lookup returns CDR1 SGHNT and CDR2 YENEEA. The CDR3 runs to 15 residues. Trimming took off 5 bases at V and 7 bases at J, with 20 bases between the two ends. CDR3 in DNA: TGTGCCAGCAGCCACTCCCGGGGGTCCCAGATGACCCAGTACTTC. Its translation: CASSHSRGSQMTQYF.

This chain uses TRBV7-2 with TRBJ1-1; D ambiguous. V was pared by 5 bases and J by 1 base, with 11 bases between. This CDR3 has 14 amino acids. Germline loops: CDR1 SGHTA, CDR2 FQGNSA. This CDR3 reads CASSPERKNTEAFF. The CDR3 DNA is TGTGCCAGCAGCCCAGAGCGCAAGAACACTGAAGCTTTCTTT.

This clone was seen only a few times. This sequence joins TRBV6-1 and TRBJ1-2; TRBD1 matches 7 bases. Germline CDR1 reads MNHNS; CDR2 reads SASEGT. The CDR3 is made up of 16 amino acids. Trimming took 4 bases from V and 0 from J; bases not matched to a gene: 8. The CDR3 sequence is CASSGGQSLANYGYTF. CDR3 DNA sequence: TGTGCCAGCAGTGGGGGACAGTCACTCGCTAACTATGGCTACACCTTC.

This clone was seen a single time. The V call is TRBV6-5, the J call TRBJ2-7; perhaps TRBD1 as D (6 bases). There are 15 residues in the CDR3. V was cut by 4 bases and J by 1 base, with 14 bases left in between. Germline loops: CDR1 MNHEY, CDR2 SVGAGI. The CDR3 protein is CASSSVGAKSYEQYF. As DNA, the CDR3 is TGTGCCAGCAGTTCCGTGGGGGCGAAATCCTACGAGCAGTACTTC.

The chain links TRBV27 to TRBJ1-4, with 8 bases fitting TRBD1. V shed 6 bases and J 6 bases; nucleotides not matched to a gene: 6. Germline V gene lookup returns CDR1 MNHEY and CDR2 SMNVEV (reference sequence). The CDR3 sequence is 14 residues long. The CDR3 region has the DNA TGTGCCAGCAGAGCGAGGACAGGGTATGAAAAACTGTTTTTT. Protein: CASRARTGYEKLFF.